Listed here is a single TCR beta chain. Unique molecular identifiers featured in how the TCRbeta library was prepared. TCRdb re-called the PCR reads through MiXCR, storing one row per CDR3 protein. The data show about 610,000 distinct CDR3 sequences, 8% to 11% seen once. This entry comes from a study of T-cell reconstitution after alpha-beta-depleted transplantation in children. The V end lost 2 bases, the J end lost 14 bases, and 14 bases lay between the germline ends. Germline CDR1 is SGHTA and CDR2 is FQGTGA. The CDR3 is made up of 12 amino acids. The receptor's source is a human donor who donated a stem cell graft to a child with acute myeloid leukemia. The V gene is TRBV7-3, the J gene TRBJ2-3, with D perhaps matching TRBD1 (6 bases). Sequenced material: PBMCs from the stem cell graft donor, taken from the stem cell graft. This chain's CDR3 is CASSLWGPHLYF. The CDR3 DNA sequence: TGTGCCAGCAGCTTATGGGGGCCACATCTGTATTTT. Looking up the rest from reference TRBV7-3 and TRBJ2-3 gives the full variable domain: GAGVSQTPSNKVTEKGKYVELRCDPISGHTALYWYRQSLGQGPEFLIYFQGTGAADDSGLPNDRFFAVRPEGSVSTLKIQRTERGDSAVYLCASSLWGPHLYFGPGTRLTVL.